The following is a T cell receptor beta chain sequence with its context. The target antigen is unknown. The CDR3 covers 15 residues. The V gene end was trimmed by 1 base and the J gene end by 1 base; junction bases not matched to a gene: 0. Germline values: CDR1 LGHDT, CDR2 YNNKEL (reference sequence). The data were obtained in a study of T cell responses to AZD1222 COVID-19 vaccine. Whole-study results and caveats: There were mostly white British donors and more females than males, and clonal diversity was possibly underestimated.

The assay was immunoSEQ multiplex PCR, and TCRdb's table has in-frame clones only and misses some. The sample has 150,000 to 200,000 clones; approximately 92% are singletons. The material was peripheral blood, obtained on day 0 of AZD1222 vaccination. The genes are TRBV3-1 (or the pseudogene TRBV3-2) and TRBJ2-5; TRBD2 aligns across 10 bases. The source is an adult in good health. The CDR3 loop is CASSQVAGGQETQYF. CDR3 nucleotides: TGTGCCAGCAGCCAAGTAGCGGGGGGCCAAGAGACCCAGTACTTC.